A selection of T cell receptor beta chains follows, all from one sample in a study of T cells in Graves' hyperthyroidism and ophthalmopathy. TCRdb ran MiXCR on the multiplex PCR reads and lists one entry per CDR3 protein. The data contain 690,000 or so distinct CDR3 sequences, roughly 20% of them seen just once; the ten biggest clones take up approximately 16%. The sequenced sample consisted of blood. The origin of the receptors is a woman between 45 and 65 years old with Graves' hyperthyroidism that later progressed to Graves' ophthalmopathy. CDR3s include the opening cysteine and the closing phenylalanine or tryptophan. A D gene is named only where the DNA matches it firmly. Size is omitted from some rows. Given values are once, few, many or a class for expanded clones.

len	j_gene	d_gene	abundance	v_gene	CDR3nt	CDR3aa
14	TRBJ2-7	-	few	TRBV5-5	TGTGCCAGCAGCGCGGACAGTAGAGCCTACGAGCAGTACTTC	CASSADSRAYEQYF
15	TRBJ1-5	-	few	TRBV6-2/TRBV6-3	TGTGCCAGCAGTTATATAGGGGAACGCAATCAGCCCCAGCATTTT	CASSYIGERNQPQHF
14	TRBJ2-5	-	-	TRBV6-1	TGTGCCAGCAGTGGACTCAGGGGTCAAGAGACCCAGTACTTC	CASSGLRGQETQYF
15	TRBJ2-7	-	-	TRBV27	TGTGCCAGCAGTCCGGGACTTCTCTACTCCTACGAGCAGTACTTC	CASSPGLLYSYEQYF
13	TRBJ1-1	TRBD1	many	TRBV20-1	TGCAGTGCTAGAGCCACAGGGGTGACTGAAGCTTTCTTT	CSARATGVTEAFF
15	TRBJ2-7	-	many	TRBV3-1	TGTGCCAGCAGCCAAGATACAGGGAGGTCCTACGAGCAGTACTTC	CASSQDTGRSYEQYF
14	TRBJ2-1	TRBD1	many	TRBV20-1	TGCAGTGCTAGACAGGGGGCTTCCTACAATGAGCAGTTCTTC	CSARQGASYNEQFF
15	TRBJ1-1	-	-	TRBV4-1	TGCGCCAGCAGCCGCCCTCAGCGGTCGGACACTGAAGCTTTCTTT	CASSRPQRSDTEAFF
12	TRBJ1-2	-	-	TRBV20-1	TGCAGTGCCAGATCGGGCAGTTATGGCTACACCTTC	CSARSGSYGYTF
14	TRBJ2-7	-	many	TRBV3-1	TGTGCCAGCAGCCAAGTGGCGGGGATCTACGAGCAGTACTTC	CASSQVAGIYEQYF
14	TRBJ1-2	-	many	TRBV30	TGTGCCTGGAGTGTCCGGGGGGCGCGGGGTGGCTACACCTTC	CAWSVRGARGGYTF
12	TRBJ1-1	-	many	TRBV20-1	TGCAGTGCTGAGGCATGGGGGCTTGAAGCTTTCTTT	CSAEAWGLEAFF
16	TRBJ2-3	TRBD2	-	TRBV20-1	TGCAGTGCTAGAGTAGGTAGCGGGGGAGACACAGATACGCAGTATTTT	CSARVGSGGDTDTQYF
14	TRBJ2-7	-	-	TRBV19	TGTGCCAGTAGTGGACAATTCTTATCCTACGAGCAGTACTTC	CASSGQFLSYEQYF
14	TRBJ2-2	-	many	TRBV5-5	TGTGCCAGCAGTCCTAGTTTACGCGCCGGGGAGCTGTTTTTT	CASSPSLRAGELFF
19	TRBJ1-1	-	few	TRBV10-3	TGTGCCATCAGTGATAACGGGCACCCCACTAGGCCGCTGAACACTGAAGCTTTCTTT	CAISDNGHPTRPLNTEAFF
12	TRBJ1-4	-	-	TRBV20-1	TGCAGTGCGACAACAACTAATGAAAAACTGTTTTTT	CSATTTNEKLFF
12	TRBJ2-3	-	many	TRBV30	TGTGCCTGGAGTACGACAGAAATAAAGCAGTATTTT	CAWSTTEIKQYF
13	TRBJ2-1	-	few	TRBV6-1	TGTGCCAGCAGTGATCGCCTGTACAATGAGCAGTTCTTC	CASSDRLYNEQFF
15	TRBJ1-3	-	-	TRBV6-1	TGTGCCAGCAGTTACGAGGGCGCGTCAGGAAACACCATATATTTT	CASSYEGASGNTIYF
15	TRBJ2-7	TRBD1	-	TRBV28	TGTGCCAGCAGAGTTTCCGGGACAGGGAACTACGAGCAGTACTTC	CASRVSGTGNYEQYF
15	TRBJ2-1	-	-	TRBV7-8	TGTGCCAGCATCAGAAACGACAGGCGCTACAATGAGCAGTTCTTC	CASIRNDRRYNEQFF
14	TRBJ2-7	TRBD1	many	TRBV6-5	TGTGCCAGCAGTTCACGGGGACAGGGCTACGAGCAGTACTTC	CASSSRGQGYEQYF
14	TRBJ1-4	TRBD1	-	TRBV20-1	TGCAGTGCTGGTCAGACAGGGCTTGATGAAAAACTGTTTTTT	CSAGQTGLDEKLFF
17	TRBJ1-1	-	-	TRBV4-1	TGCGCCAGCAGCCAAGATCCGGACAGCCTTATTAGCACTGAAGCTTTCTTT	CASSQDPDSLISTEAFF
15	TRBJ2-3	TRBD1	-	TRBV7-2	TGTGCCAGCAGCGCACAGGGGCTTAGCACAGATACGCAGTATTTT	CASSAQGLSTDTQYF
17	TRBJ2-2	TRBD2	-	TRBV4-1	TGCGCCAGCAGCCAAGAGCCAGCGGGGGCGCACACCGGGGAGCTGTTTTTT	CASSQEPAGAHTGELFF
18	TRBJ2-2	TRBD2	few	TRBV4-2	TGTGCCAGCAGCCAAGAGACGAGCGGGGGGGCGAACACCGGGGAGCTGTTTTTT	CASSQETSGGANTGELFF
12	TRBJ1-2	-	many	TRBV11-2	TGTGCCAGCTCTGAGGGCAACTATGGCTACACCTTC	CASSEGNYGYTF
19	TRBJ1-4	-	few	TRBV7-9	TGTGCCAGCAGGCGGAGATTGGGTGACAGGAGCACAACTAATGAAAAACTGTTTTTT	CASRRRLGDRSTTNEKLFF
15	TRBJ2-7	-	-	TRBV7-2	TGTGCCAGCAGCTTAATTGAGGGGTCCTCCTACGAGCAGTACTTC	CASSLIEGSSYEQYF
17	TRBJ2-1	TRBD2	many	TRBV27	TGTGCCAGCAGTTTTATGGTAGCGGGGAACTCCTACAATGAGCAGTTCTTC	CASSFMVAGNSYNEQFF
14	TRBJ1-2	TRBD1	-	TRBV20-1	TGCAGTGCTAGAACTTACACAGGGGACCGCCTCTACACCTTC	CSARTYTGDRLYTF
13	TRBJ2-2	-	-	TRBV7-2	TGTGCCAACAGCAGAAACAGGGTCGGGGAGCTGTTTTTT	CANSRNRVGELFF
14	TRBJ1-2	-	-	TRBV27	TGTGCCAGCACCTCCCCCGGTGGTCGGTATGGCTACACCTTC	CASTSPGGRYGYTF
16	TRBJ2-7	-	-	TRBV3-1	TGTGCCAGCAGCCAAGTTGGACACGGGAGAAACTACGAGCAGTACTTC	CASSQVGHGRNYEQYF
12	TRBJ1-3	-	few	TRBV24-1	TGTGCCACCAGTTCATCTGGAAACACCATATATTTT	CATSSSGNTIYF
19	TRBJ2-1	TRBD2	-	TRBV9	TGTGCCAGCAGCGTAGAAGGAAGTAGCGGGGGCCACTCCTACAATGAGCAGTTCTTC	CASSVEGSSGGHSYNEQFF
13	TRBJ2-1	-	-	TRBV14	TGTGCCAGCAGCCAATTCGCGGCCGCGGAGCAGTTCTTC	CASSQFAAAEQFF
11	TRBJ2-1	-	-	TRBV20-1	TGCAGTGCTAGAGAAGACGGGGAGCAGTTCTTC	CSAREDGEQFF
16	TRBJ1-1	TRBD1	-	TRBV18	TGTGCCAGCTCACCACCGGACAGGCTAGGGAACACTGAAGCTTTCTTT	CASSPPDRLGNTEAFF
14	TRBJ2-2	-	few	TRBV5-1	TGCGCCAGCAGCCCTGGGACCGGAGGCGGGGAGCTGTTTTTT	CASSPGTGGGELFF
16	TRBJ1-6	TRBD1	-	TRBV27	TGTGCCAGCAGTTTATCCGGGACAGGGTCCGGTTCACCCCTCCACTTT	CASSLSGTGSGSPLHF
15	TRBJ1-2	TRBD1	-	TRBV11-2	TGTGCCAGCAGCCCCAATCGGGACAGGGGTCGAGGCTACACCTTC	CASSPNRDRGRGYTF
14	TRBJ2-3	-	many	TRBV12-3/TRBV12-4	TGTGCCAGCAGTTTAGAGGGCAGGGGAGATACGCAGTATTTT	CASSLEGRGDTQYF
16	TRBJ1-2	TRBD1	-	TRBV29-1	TGCAGCGTTGCGGAACCGCTAACGGGACAGGGGTATGGCTACACCTTC	CSVAEPLTGQGYGYTF
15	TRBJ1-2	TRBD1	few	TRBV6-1	TGTGCCAGCAGTCGACAGGGTCGGGCGAACTATGGCTACACCTTC	CASSRQGRANYGYTF
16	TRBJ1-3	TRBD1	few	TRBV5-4	TGTGCCAGCAGCTTGTCGGGACAGGGGAGTGGAAACACCATATATTTT	CASSLSGQGSGNTIYF
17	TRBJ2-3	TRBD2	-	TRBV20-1	TGCAGTGCTAGAGATGGCGGCGGGGGGTCTAGCACAGATACGCAGTATTTT	CSARDGGGGSSTDTQYF
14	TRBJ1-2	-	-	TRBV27	TGTGCCAGCCAGTCGTTCGGGGGGAACTATGGCTACACCTTC	CASQSFGGNYGYTF
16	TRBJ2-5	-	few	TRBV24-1	TGTGCCACCAGTGATCCCACCATCGGACTGGGGGAGACCCAGTACTTC	CATSDPTIGLGETQYF
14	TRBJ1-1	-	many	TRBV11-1	TGTGCCAGCAGCCATAAAAGGGAAAGTACTGAAGCTTTCTTT	CASSHKRESTEAFF
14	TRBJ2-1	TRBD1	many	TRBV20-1	TGCAGTGCTAGGGGACAGAGCTCCTACAATGAGCAGTTCTTC	CSARGQSSYNEQFF
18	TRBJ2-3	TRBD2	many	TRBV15	TGTGCCACCAGCAGAGATTTGCGTAAAGCGGGGGGGACCCCTACGCAGTATTTT	CATSRDLRKAGGTPTQYF
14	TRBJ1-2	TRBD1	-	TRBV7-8	TGTGCCAGCAGCTTAGGAACAGGGGAAGAACGCTACGCCTTC	CASSLGTGEERYAF